This TCR beta chain was recovered during a study of early T cells in non-severe SARS-CoV-2 infection. This CDR3 is 12 amino acids long. Germline V gene data show CDR1 as SSHAT and CDR2 as FNYEAQ (reference sequence). Trimming left V 1 base short and J 4 bases short, with 4 bases between. Individual cDNA molecules were tagged with unique molecular identifiers, the study reported. TCRdb reprocessed the 5' RACE reads via MiXCR and lists one record per CDR3 protein. The sample yields roughly 40,000 distinct CDR3 sequences, 7.1% seen once. In its sample, this clonotype was seen once. Its antigen is not known. Points from the study as a whole: There was a bias toward anti-spike CD8 responses in VDJdb matching, which missed private and CD4 specificities.

Input material: whole blood. V is TRBV7-7 and J is TRBJ2-5; D is uncertain. This sequence originates from an adult who was a healthcare worker with PCR-confirmed SARS-CoV-2 infection or an uninfected control (not recorded which). This CDR3 reads CASSLDGETQYF. The CDR3 DNA reads TGTGCCAGCAGCTTAGACGGAGAGACCCAGTACTTC.